The 20 T cell receptor beta chains below were found in one sample sequenced in a study of cytomegalovirus exposure and HLA in healthy donors (dated by TCRdb to about 2017). Library construction relied on the immunoSEQ multiplex PCR assay. A mixture of 60 forward primers for TCR Vbeta segments and 13 reverse primers for TCR Jbeta segments was used in the multiplex PCR. As stored in TCRdb, this immuneACCESS dataset retains in-frame rearrangements with V and J assigned. A fraction of the clones does not appear; measured against another copy, unresolved V genes explain less than half of the discrepancy, and the remainder lacks a known reason. This sample is represented by 95,000 to 110,000 clones; around 79% of them were singletons. In total, the top ten clones hold roughly 6.2% of the sample. Sequencing input: PBMCs. The receptors here all came from a man in his sixties in good health and CMV-seropositive.

This clone was detected a few times. The chain employs TRBV28 and TRBJ1-1; no firm D call. Between the trimmed V and J ends, which lost 5 bases and 5 bases, there was a span of 9 bases. The CDR3 extends over 12 amino acids. Germline loops: CDR1 MDHEN, CDR2 SYDVKM. The CDR3, as DNA: TGTGCCAGCAGTCCCCCCACTACTGAAGCTTTCTTT. Translating it yields CASSPPTTEAFF.

The V gene is TRBV12-5, the J gene TRBJ2-7; 7 positions match TRBD2. V dropped 6 bases and J dropped 3; count of bases not matched to a gene: 11. The germline gives CDR1 LGHNT, CDR2 FRNRAP. This CDR3 comprises 15 residues. CDR3 bases: TGTGCTAGTGGGCTGGGGGGAGGGGCCGACTACGAGCAGTACTTC. It encodes CASGLGGGADYEQYF.

In DNA, the CDR3 is TGTGCCAGCAGTCGACAGGGTCCCGCCTACGAGCAGTACTTC. Its translation is CASSRQGPAYEQYF. V gene TRBV2 combines with J gene TRBJ2-7, with 7 bases that match TRBD1. V gave up 5 bases and J gave up 2 bases; unmatched junction bases: 6. This CDR3 spans 14 amino acids. Germline loops: CDR1 SNHLY, CDR2 FYNNEI.

The genes are TRBV6-5 and TRBJ2-5; possibly TRBD2 for D (6 bases). Trimming removed 4 bases from V and 5 bases from J, with 14 bases in between. CDR3 length equals 14 residues. Per the germline V gene, CDR1 is MNHEY and CDR2 is SVGAGI. The CDR3 loop is CASSLRGWGETQYF. The CDR3 region has the DNA TGTGCCAGCAGTTTACGGGGGTGGGGGGAGACCCAGTACTTC.

This sequence joins TRBV30 and TRBJ1-1; D not certain. Germline V gene sequence: CDR1 GTSNPN, CDR2 SVGIG (reference sequence). The V gene lost 5 bases and the J gene lost 3 bases, with 4 bases spanning the gap. The CDR3 totals 10 residues. CDR3 loop: CAWRDTEAFF. DNA for the CDR3: TGTGCCTGGCGGGACACTGAAGCTTTCTTT.

This chain links TRBV10-2 with TRBJ2-3; 9 bases match TRBD2. Unmatched junction bases numbered 7, after V lost 2 bases and J lost 1 base. Germline CDR1 WSHSY, CDR2 SAAADI. This CDR3 comprises 17 residues. The CDR3 bases are TGCGCCAGCAGTGAGGTTTCGCAGCGGGGGGGCACAGATACGCAGTATTTT. Its protein is CASSEVSQRGGTDTQYF.

This chain links TRBV7-2 with TRBJ2-7; a possible D gene is TRBD1 (5 bases). This CDR3 is built from 15 residues. Trimming left V 3 bases short and J 2 bases short, with 14 bases between. Germline V gives CDR1 SGHTA, CDR2 FQGNSA. The CDR3 region is CASSFQTALTYEQYF. The CDR3 DNA reads as TGTGCCAGCAGCTTCCAGACAGCCCTGACCTACGAGCAGTACTTC. Together with reference TRBV7-2 and TRBJ2-7, the CDR3 gives the full variable domain: GAGVSQSPSNKVTEKGKDVELRCDPISGHTALYWYRQSLGQGLEFLIYFQGNSAPDKSGLPSDRFSAERTGGSVSTLTIQRTQQEDSAVYLCASSFQTALTYEQYFGPGTRLTVT.

This chain uses TRBV9 with TRBJ2-3; 12 bases align to TRBD2. The CDR3 loop spans 17 amino acids. Per germline, CDR1 SGDLS and CDR2 YYNGEE. V gave up 0 bases and J gave up 4 bases; unmatched junction bases: 6. CDR3 DNA: TGTGCCAGCAGCGTAGCTAGCGGGGGGGCCATGGCAGATACGCAGTATTTT. Encoded protein: CASSVASGGAMADTQYF.

The chain combines TRBV11-2 with TRBJ2-7; tentative D call: TRBD2 (6 bases). V lost 1 base, J lost 6 bases, and 10 bases lay in between. The CDR3 loop spans 13 amino acids. Germline CDR1 and CDR2: SGHAT and FQNNGV. The chain's CDR3 is CASSLGGAPEQYF. The CDR3 region has the DNA TGTGCCAGCAGCTTAGGCGGGGCCCCCGAGCAGTACTTC.

This clone was counted a single time. The chain joins TRBV7-2 to TRBJ2-7, with D tentatively TRBD1 (5 bases). The V and J ends lost 3 bases and 4 bases respectively, with 22 bases between them. The germline V gene has CDR1 SGHTA and CDR2 FQGNSA. The CDR3 consists of 17 residues. In nucleotides, the CDR3 is TGTGCCAGCAGCTTTCTGGCACAGCCCTCTAGGGGATACGAGCAGTACTTC. The encoded protein is CASSFLAQPSRGYEQYF.

This rearrangement joins TRBV10-3 to TRBJ1-5; a weak D match, TRBD1 (5 bases). The germline gives CDR1 ENHRY, CDR2 SYGVKD. The length of the CDR3 is 13 residues. V was trimmed by 3 bases and J by 10 bases, leaving 13 bases between them. CDR3 residues: CAISDSLRGPQHF. CDR3 in DNA: TGTGCCATCAGTGATTCCCTGCGGGGCCCCCAGCATTTT.

J is TRBJ2-3 and V is TRBV19, with D perhaps matching TRBD1 (7 bases). This CDR3 spans 18 amino acids. Deletions cut 1 base from V and 6 bases from J, with 23 bases between. In germline, CDR1 is LNHDA, CDR2 SQIVND (reference sequence). CDR3 residues: CASSIGESRYRGLDTQYF. The CDR3 bases are TGTGCCAGTAGTATAGGAGAGTCGAGGTACAGGGGACTGGATACGCAGTATTTT.

The chain uses TRBV9 and TRBJ2-3; no definite D call. V lost 0 bases and J lost 6, with 5 bases in between. The length of the CDR3 is 12 residues. CDR1 and CDR2 (germline): SGDLS, YYNGEE. CDR3 DNA sequence: TGTGCCAGCAGCGTAGGAGCTGATACGCAGTATTTT. It translates to CASSVGADTQYF. The whole variable domain, remainder taken from reference TRBV9 and TRBJ2-3, is DSGVTQTPKHLITATGQRVTLRCSPRSGDLSVYWYQQSLDQGLQFLIQYYNGEERAKGNILERFSAQQFPDLHSELNLSSLELGDSALYFCASSVGADTQYFGPGTRLTVL.

The gene calls are TRBV15 and TRBJ1-1; 7 bases fit TRBD1. J gave up 3 bases and V 5 bases, and 6 bases lay outside the gene matches. Germline CDR1 is LNHNV and CDR2 is YYDKDF (reference sequence). The CDR3 is 14 residues long. CDR3 sequence: CATSSRTGDTEAFF. The CDR3 coding sequence is TGTGCCACCAGCTCCCGGACAGGTGACACTGAAGCTTTCTTT.

The chain has TRBV5-1 and TRBJ1-2; D uncertain. CDR3 length equals 14 residues. CDR1 SGHRS and CDR2 YFSETQ come from the germline V gene. Trimming pared 7 bases from V and 0 bases from J, leaving 13 bases between. CDR3 nucleotide sequence: TGCGCCAGCTCCCAGACGGGGACTAACTATGGCTACACCTTC. Translated: CASSQTGTNYGYTF.

The V and J genes are TRBV7-2 and TRBJ2-7; D unresolved. This CDR3 contains 14 residues. V lost 6 bases to trimming and J lost 5 bases, with 17 bases between them. Germline values: CDR1 SGHTA, CDR2 FQGNSA. The CDR3 sequence: CASSLRSRTHEQYF. The CDR3 DNA follows: TGTGCCAGCAGTCTGCGCTCCCGTACCCACGAGCAGTACTTC.

This clone was observed a few times. The chain combines TRBV6-1 with TRBJ2-7; D might be TRBD1 (6 bases). Germline loops: CDR1 MNHNS, CDR2 SASEGT. This CDR3 comprises 13 residues. Trimming left V 8 bases short and J 2 bases short, with 13 bases between. This chain's CDR3 is CASGTPGPYEQYF. The DNA of the CDR3 is TGTGCCAGCGGGACACCGGGCCCCTACGAGCAGTACTTC.

This clone was observed a handful of times. This rearrangement joins TRBV6-5 to TRBJ2-7; 11 positions match TRBD2. This CDR3 has 15 amino acids. Trimming cost V 0 bases and J 6 bases; bases outside gene matches: 4. Germline assignment: CDR1 MNHEY and CDR2 SVGAGI. CDR3 bases: TGTGCCAGCAGTTACTCTGGGACTAGCGGCCCCGAGCAGTACTTC. This encodes CASSYSGTSGPEQYF.

In its sample, this clone was seen once. J is TRBJ1-5 and V is TRBV18; D is uncertain. The CDR3 runs 15 residues. The V gene's germline CDR1 is KGHSH and CDR2 LQKENI. V lost 2 bases and J lost 3, with 11 bases in between. As DNA, the CDR3 is TGTGCCAGCTCACCAGGAGAGGGAAACAATCAGCCCCAGCATTTT. It is translated as CASSPGEGNNQPQHF.

This clone was counted a few times. This chain uses TRBV6-6 with TRBJ2-2; 8 nucleotides align to TRBD1. This CDR3 spans 14 amino acids. CDR1 and CDR2 from the germline V gene are MNHNY and SVGAGI (reference sequence). V was clipped by 6 bases and J by 4 bases; unmatched bases: 4. CDR3 sequence (DNA): TGTGCCAGCAGCCCGACAGGGGCCACCGGGGAGCTGTTTTTT. This translates into CASSPTGATGELFF.